These 11 T cell receptor beta chains share one sample of origin, sequenced in a study of PD-1 blockade in classical Hodgkin lymphoma. Relapses following autologous stem cell transplantation were seen in all patients, with brentuximab vedotin exposure varying. The assay was immunoSEQ multiplex PCR, and TCRdb's table has in-frame clones only and misses some. The sample records approximately 89,000 clones, 75% to 90% being singletons. The input for sequencing was peripheral blood mononuclear cells (PBMCs), taken at baseline. The receptor set was obtained from a human donor with classical Hodgkin lymphoma.

The chain recombines TRBV19 with TRBJ2-2; the D is unclear. Trimming shortened V by 7 bases and J by 0 bases, and 9 bases separated the two germline ends. The CDR3 covers 14 residues. Germline V lookup: CDR1 LNHDA, CDR2 SQIVND (reference sequence). This chain's CDR3 is CASTDGANTGELFF. The DNA of the CDR3 is TGTGCCAGTACAGACGGAGCGAACACCGGGGAGCTGTTTTTT.

The V and J genes are TRBV6-1 and TRBJ1-1, with D unresolved. CDR1 is MNHNS and CDR2 is SASEGT in the germline V gene. This CDR3 region has 12 residues. V lost 8 bases and J lost 1, with 8 bases in between. The CDR3 reads CASRRENTEAFF. The CDR3 DNA sequence: TGTGCCAGCCGGCGGGAGAACACTGAAGCTTTCTTT.

The genes are TRBV19 and TRBJ2-4; 7 bases agree with TRBD1. CDR1 and CDR2 from the germline V gene are LNHDA and SQIVND (reference sequence). J gave up 0 bases and V 1 base, and 3 bases lay outside the gene matches. The CDR3 has 16 residues. The chain's CDR3 is CASSIGRGLAKNIQYF. CDR3 sequence (DNA): TGTGCCAGTAGTATAGGCAGGGGGTTAGCCAAAAACATTCAGTACTTC. Complete variable domain (other parts from reference TRBV19 and TRBJ2-4): DGGITQSPKYLFRKEGQNVTLSCEQNLNHDAMYWYRQDPGQGLRLIYYSQIVNDFQKGDIAEGYSVSREKKESFPLTVTSAQKNPTAFYLCASSIGRGLAKNIQYFGAGTRLSVL.

The chain carries TRBV10-1 and TRBJ2-7; 7 bases agree with TRBD1. CDR3 length: 15 residues. V dropped 3 bases and J dropped 7; count of bases not matched to a gene: 12. Germline values: CDR1 WNHNN, CDR2 SYGVQD (reference sequence). CDR3 bases: TGCGCCAGCAGTGATAGGTACAGGGGTGCTTCGGAGCAGTACTTC. Translation: CASSDRYRGASEQYF.

The V call is TRBV2, the J call TRBJ2-1; the D is unclear. Germline loops: CDR1 SNHLY, CDR2 FYNNEI. The CDR3 sequence is 11 residues long. The germline V and J ends were trimmed by 5 bases and 6 bases, with 5 bases remaining between them. The CDR3 DNA reads TGTGCCAGCAGTCTGGGCAATGAGCAGTTCTTC. Translated, it gives CASSLGNEQFF.

The chain has TRBV19 and TRBJ2-2; 10 nucleotides agree with TRBD2. Germline V gene lookup returns CDR1 LNHDA and CDR2 SQIVND (reference sequence). The CDR3 consists of 16 residues. V lost 3 bases, J lost 3 bases, and 4 bases stayed unmatched. CDR3 residues: CASSMLAGGDTGELFF. The CDR3 nucleotides read TGTGCCAGTAGTATGTTAGCGGGAGGAGACACCGGGGAGCTGTTTTTT.

The J gene is TRBJ2-1, the V gene TRBV30, with D uncertain. Germline assignment: CDR1 GTSNPN and CDR2 SVGIG (reference sequence). The CDR3 spans 12 residues. V lost 2 bases and J 5 bases, leaving 7 bases between the germline ends. In nucleotides, the CDR3 is TGTGCCTGGAGTAGGCAGGACAATGAGCAGTTCTTC. It codes for CAWSRQDNEQFF.

The gene calls are TRBV5-1 and TRBJ1-1, with D perhaps TRBD1 (5 bases). This CDR3 spans 11 amino acids. Per germline, CDR1 SGHRS and CDR2 YFSETQ. V lost 5 bases and J lost 8, with 10 bases in between. The CDR3, as DNA: TGCGCCAGCAGGGACTCAGGGGAAGCTTTCTTT. Protein product: CASRDSGEAFF.

This chain connects TRBV6-5 to TRBJ2-1; the match to TRBD2 covers 10 bases. From germline, CDR1 is MNHEY and CDR2 SVGAGI. Trimming at V came to 7 bases and at J to 8 bases, leaving 11 bases not matched to a gene. The CDR3 spans 15 residues. Here the CDR3 reads CASIPRLAGADEQFF. The CDR3 region has the DNA TGTGCCAGCATCCCTAGGCTAGCGGGAGCTGATGAGCAGTTCTTC.

The V call is TRBV30, the J call TRBJ2-1; 8 bases are shared with TRBD2. This CDR3 is 16 amino acids long. The ends lost 3 bases at V and 3 bases at J; junction bases unmatched: 10. Germline V CDR1 and CDR2: GTSNPN, SVGIG (reference sequence). CDR3 bases: TGTGCCTGGAGCCCACCCGGGACTAGAGTCTACAATGAGCAGTTCTTC. This translates into CAWSPPGTRVYNEQFF. Full variable domain (missing parts from reference TRBV30 and TRBJ2-1): SQTIHQWPATLVQPVGSPLSLECTVEGTSNPNLYWYRQAAGRGLQLLFYSVGIGQISSEVPQNLSASRPQDRQFILSSKKLLLSDSGFYLCAWSPPGTRVYNEQFFGPGTRLTVL.

This rearrangement joins TRBV21-1 to TRBJ1-1. TRBV21-1 is a pseudogene. CDR3 size: 16 residues. The CDR3 protein is CASSGRRDRRNTEAFF. The CDR3 DNA reads TGTGCCAGCAGCGGCCGCCGGGACCGACGAAACACTGAAGCTTTCTTT.